This paragraph reports one T cell receptor beta chain. TCRdb recomputed calls from the RT-PCR reads with MiXCR, one row per CDR3 protein. The sample carries roughly 250,000 distinct CDR3 sequences, 11% to 15% recorded once. This sample is part of a study of patients and donors after allogeneic stem cell transplantation. The CDR3 extends over 12 amino acids. The ends were cut back, 8 bases at V and 7 bases at J, with 12 bases in the middle. Per the germline V gene, CDR1 is MNHEY and CDR2 is SMNVEV (reference sequence). This sequence originates from a human donor who was either an allogeneic HSCT recipient or a stem cell or donor lymphocyte infusion donor (not recorded which). It is not recorded whose cells these are; they may come from a transplant donor. Material: blood, either unsorted or a sorted T cell fraction (not recorded which). V and J are TRBV27 and TRBJ2-1; D gene ambiguous. The CDR3 loop reads CASGAWQNEQFF. CDR3 in DNA: TGTGCCAGCGGTGCTTGGCAAAATGAGCAGTTCTTC.